The 2 T cell receptor beta chains in this list originate from one sample, sequenced in a study of blood T cell repertoires in COVID-19. TCRdb keeps only in-frame clones here, not all; method: immunoSEQ multiplex PCR. The table shows roughly 53,000 clones, with more than 75% occurring only once. The specimen was peripheral blood. The receptors come from a human donor in a cohort sampled during active COVID-19.

This rearrangement joins TRBV27 to TRBJ2-7; tentative D call: TRBD1 (5 bases). The CDR3 runs to 15 residues. V lost 1 base, J lost 2 bases, and 12 bases lay in between. Germline CDR1 and CDR2: MNHEY and SMNVEV (reference sequence). The DNA for the CDR3 is TGTGCCAGCAGTTTATTCCAGGACATGCCCTACGAGCAGTACTTC. Its translation is CASSLFQDMPYEQYF.

V is TRBV7-9 and J is TRBJ2-7; TRBD1 agrees at 10 bases. CDR1 and CDR2 from the germline V gene are SEHNR and FQNEAQ (reference sequence). Trimming at V came to 3 bases and at J to 5 bases, leaving 4 bases not matched to a gene. The CDR3 totals 14 residues. DNA of the CDR3: TGTGCCAGCAGCTTCCGGGACAGGGGTCACGAGCAGTACTTC. Amino acids: CASSFRDRGHEQYF.